What follows are 11 T cell receptor beta chains derived from one specimen sequenced in a study of blood T cell repertoires in COVID-19 (dated by TCRdb to the early 2020s). Library preparation was by the immunoSEQ multiplex PCR assay. Entries here come from immuneACCESS through TCRdb and include only in-frame sequences with V and J called. Some clones fail to appear in such tables; in the studies checked, an unresolved V gene covers under half of the shortfall, and the cause of the remainder is unknown. The sample table records approximately 350,000 clones; 87% of these occur just once. The top ten hold about 6.9% of the sample. The specimen was peripheral blood. The receptors were sampled from a woman between 45 and 60 years old with COVID-19, enrolled during active disease.

This clone came up a few times. The chain couples TRBV5-1 to TRBJ2-7, with D possibly TRBD1 on 6 matching bases. V gave up 0 bases and J gave up 6 bases, with 19 bases separating them. The CDR3 runs to 16 residues. Germline-derived CDR1 and CDR2 are SGHRS and YFSETQ. CDR3 nucleotide sequence: TGCGCCAGCAGCTTGGTCACCGGGACACCCACAACCGAGCAGTACTTC. Protein sequence: CASSLVTGTPTTEQYF.

CDR3: CASSNTGQGRLGGYTF. The CDR3 DNA is TGTGCCAGCAGCAATACCGGACAGGGACGGTTGGGTGGCTACACCTTC. The chain couples TRBV7-9 to TRBJ1-2; 8 nucleotides line up with TRBD1. The CDR3 is made up of 16 amino acids. The J segment lost 7 bases and the V segment lost 5 bases, leaving 15 bases of the junction unmatched. The germline CDR1 and CDR2 sequences are SEHNR and FQNEAQ (reference sequence).

In its sample, this clone was seen once. The chain recombines TRBV19 with TRBJ2-7, with D tentatively TRBD1 (6 bases). Trimming shortened V by 1 base and J by 5 bases, and 18 bases separated the two germline ends. The length of the CDR3 is 16 residues. In germline, CDR1 is LNHDA, CDR2 SQIVND (reference sequence). The CDR3 reads CASSIVSGDLSHEQYF. For the CDR3, the DNA is TGTGCCAGTAGTATAGTTTCAGGGGATCTATCCCACGAGCAGTACTTC.

J is TRBJ2-2 and V is TRBV5-4; 7 bases line up with TRBD2. CDR1 is SGHNT, CDR2 YYREEE, per germline (reference sequence). The V segment lost 4 bases and the J segment 0 bases; nucleotides outside the gene matches: 9. The CDR3 extends over 17 amino acids. CDR3 amino acids: CASSPQSGIANTGELFF. The CDR3 region has the DNA TGTGCCAGCAGCCCACAAAGCGGGATAGCGAACACCGGGGAGCTGTTTTTT.

The chain's CDR3 is CASRGSNYGYTF. DNA for the CDR3: TGTGCCAGCAGGGGCAGCAACTATGGCTACACCTTC. J is TRBJ1-2 and V is TRBV2; D not resolved. The CDR3 contains 12 residues. CDR1 is SNHLY and CDR2 is FYNNEI in the germline V gene. Between the trimmed V and J ends, which lost 6 bases and 2 bases, there was a span of 7 bases.

In its sample, this clone was seen once. V gene TRBV7-8 combines with J gene TRBJ2-5; D remains ambiguous. There are 16 residues in the CDR3. Germline values: CDR1 SGHVS, CDR2 FQNEAQ. Between the trimmed V and J ends, which lost 1 base and 2 bases, there was a span of 14 bases. The CDR3 loop is CASSLGIYPKQETQYF. The CDR3 DNA reads as TGTGCCAGCAGCTTAGGAATATATCCTAAACAAGAGACCCAGTACTTC.

The V call is TRBV7-8, the J call TRBJ1-1; D is unresolved. Germline V gene data show CDR1 as SGHVS and CDR2 as FQNEAQ. V was clipped by 5 bases and J by 2 bases, with 12 bases between them. The CDR3 is 14 residues long. CDR3 DNA sequence: TGTGCCAGCAGCGCGCTAAATTTTAACACTGAAGCTTTCTTT. Translated: CASSALNFNTEAFF. Full variable domain (rest looked up from reference TRBV7-8 and TRBJ1-1): GAGVSQSPRYKVAKRGQDVALRCDPISGHVSLFWYQQALGQGPEFLTYFQNEAQLDKSGLPSDRFFAERPEGSVSTLKIQRTQQEDSAVYLCASSALNFNTEAFFGQGTRLTVV.

The V gene is TRBV24-1, the J gene TRBJ2-1, with 7 positions matching TRBD1. The CDR3 runs 13 residues. CDR1 and CDR2 from the germline V gene are KGHDR and SFDVKD. V lost 5 bases and J lost 10; bases outside the gene matches: 7. CDR3 amino acids: CATSGQTGFEQFF. The CDR3 bases are TGTGCCACCAGTGGTCAGACAGGGTTCGAGCAGTTCTTC.

The rearrangement joins TRBV24-1 to TRBJ1-6; 10 bases are a match to TRBD1. Germline trimming cut 3 bases from V and 10 bases from J; bases unmatched to any gene: 2. The CDR3 covers 14 residues. The germline gives CDR1 KGHDR, CDR2 SFDVKD. The CDR3 loop reads CATSDGDRGSPLHF. CDR3 coding DNA: TGTGCCACCAGTGATGGGGACAGGGGATCACCCCTCCACTTT.

CDR3 loop: CASSAYRVSYNEQFF. CDR3 coding DNA: TGTGCCAGCAGTGCATACAGGGTGTCCTACAATGAGCAGTTCTTC. The chain joins TRBV25-1 to TRBJ2-1; D is possibly TRBD1 (6 bases). V was clipped by 4 bases and J by 1 base, with 11 bases between them. The CDR3 extends over 15 amino acids. The germline gives CDR1 MGHDK, CDR2 SYGVNS.

The CDR3 spells CASSFRDRQETQYF. CDR3 in DNA: TGTGCCAGCAGCTTCCGGGACAGACAAGAGACCCAGTACTTC. This chain uses TRBV5-6 with TRBJ2-5, with 7 bases lining up with TRBD1. The CDR3 sequence is 14 residues long. The V segment lost 2 bases and the J segment 2 bases; nucleotides outside the gene matches: 3. Germline V gives CDR1 SGHDT, CDR2 YYEEEE. The whole variable domain, remainder taken from reference TRBV5-6 and TRBJ2-5, is DAGVTQSPTHLIKTRGQQVTLRCSPKSGHDTVSWYQQALGQGPQFIFQYYEEEERQRGNFPDRFSGHQFPNYSSELNVNALLLGDSALYLCASSFRDRQETQYFGPGTRLLVL.